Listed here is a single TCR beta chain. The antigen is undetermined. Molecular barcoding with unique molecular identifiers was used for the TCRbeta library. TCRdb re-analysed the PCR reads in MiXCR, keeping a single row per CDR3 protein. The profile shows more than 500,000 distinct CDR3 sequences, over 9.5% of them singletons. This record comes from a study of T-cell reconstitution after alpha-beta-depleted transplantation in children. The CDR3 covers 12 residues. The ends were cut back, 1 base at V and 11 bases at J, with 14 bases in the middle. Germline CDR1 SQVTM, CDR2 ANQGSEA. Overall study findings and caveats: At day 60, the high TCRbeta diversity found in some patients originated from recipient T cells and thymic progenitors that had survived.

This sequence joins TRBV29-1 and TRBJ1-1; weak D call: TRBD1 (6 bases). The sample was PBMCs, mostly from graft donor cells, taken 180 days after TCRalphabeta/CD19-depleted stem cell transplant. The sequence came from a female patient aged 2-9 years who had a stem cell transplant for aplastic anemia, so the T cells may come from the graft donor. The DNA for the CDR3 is TGCAGCGTTGAAGCCCCATGGAGGGGGGCTTTCTTT. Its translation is CSVEAPWRGAFF.